The 14 T cell receptor beta chains below were found in one sample sequenced in a study of shared clonotypes between healthy human individuals. Measured with immunoSEQ multiplex PCR; TCRdb has only the in-frame clones, and not every one. The repertoire has 2 million to 2.5 million clones, 95% of them found once; the top ten carry roughly 0.13%. Sequenced material: naive CD4+ T cells sorted from blood. Regarding subset: CD45RA+ positively selected. These receptor sequences come from a man between 18 and 29 years old in good health.

This chain links TRBV28 with TRBJ1-3, with D possibly TRBD1 on 5 matching bases. The ends were cut back, 8 bases at V and 4 bases at J, with 9 bases in the middle. The germline gives CDR1 MDHEN, CDR2 SYDVKM. This CDR3 contains 12 residues. The CDR3 is CASAGRGNTIYF. CDR3 sequence (DNA): TGTGCCAGCGCGGGGCGAGGAAACACCATATATTTT.

The V call is TRBV18, the J call TRBJ2-5; 8 nucleotides line up with TRBD2. This CDR3 is built from 15 residues. The V gene's germline CDR1 is KGHSH and CDR2 LQKENI. The trim removed 3 bases at V and 4 bases at J, leaving 7 bases unmatched. The DNA for the CDR3 is TGTGCCAGCTCACCCCCGGGTAGCGGGACAGAGACCCAGTACTTC. Translated: CASSPPGSGTETQYF.

The chain combines TRBV18 with TRBJ1-2, with 7 bases identical to TRBD1. CDR3 length equals 13 residues. Germline V gene lookup returns CDR1 KGHSH and CDR2 LQKENI. V trimming: 5 bases; J trimming: 8 bases; junction bases outside the gene matches: 8. The CDR3 DNA sequence: TGTGCCAGCTCAGTTACAGGGGATCAGGGCTACACCTTC. This translates into CASSVTGDQGYTF.

The table lists this clone with a count of one. The rearrangement uses TRBV7-8 and TRBJ2-7; D ambiguous. V shed 5 bases and J shed 0 bases, with 14 bases lying between them. From germline, CDR1 is SGHVS and CDR2 FQNEAQ. The CDR3 has 15 residues. The DNA for the CDR3 is TGTGCCAGCAGCCTAAATACTTTTAGCTCCTACGAGCAGTACTTC. Encoded protein: CASSLNTFSSYEQYF.

The chain uses TRBV1 and TRBJ2-1; the table's D call, TRBD2, has no DNA check behind it. TRBV1 is reported as a pseudogene. This CDR3 spans 19 amino acids. CDR3 residues: CTRAPMGLAGGTPGNEQFF. The CDR3 DNA is TGCACCCGGGCACCAATGGGACTAGCGGGGGGGACCCCCGGAAATGAGCAGTTCTTC.

The V call is TRBV5-1, the J call TRBJ2-7; the match to TRBD2 covers 9 bases. The V and J ends lost 4 bases and 5 bases, in that order; junction bases with no gene match: 16. The CDR3 has 17 amino acids. Germline CDR1 SGHRS, CDR2 YFSETQ. The CDR3, as DNA: TGCGCCAGCAGCCTTGCCCCCTTAGCGGGAGAAAGGGACGAGCAGTACTTC. Amino acid sequence: CASSLAPLAGERDEQYF.

Comments on this clone: In the same sample, other DNA sequences code for this CDR3. The chain employs TRBV30 and TRBJ2-7; D uncertain. Germline loops: CDR1 GTSNPN, CDR2 SVGIG (reference sequence). The V gene lost 0 bases and the J gene lost 1 base, with 13 bases spanning the gap. There are 15 residues in the CDR3. The CDR3 sequence: CAWSVPRLRSYEQYF. The CDR3 nucleotides read TGTGCCTGGAGTGTCCCTCGACTGAGATCCTACGAGCAGTACTTC.

V usage is TRBV27 and J usage is TRBJ2-7; D is unclear. CDR1 is MNHEY, CDR2 SMNVEV, per germline (reference sequence). V lost 0 bases and J 0 bases, leaving 6 bases between the germline ends. The CDR3 covers 14 residues. CDR3 sequence (DNA): TGTGCCAGCAGTTTATCCCGGACCTCCTACGAGCAGTACTTC. This sequence encodes CASSLSRTSYEQYF.

This sequence joins TRBV30 and TRBJ2-3; D unresolved. CDR1 is GTSNPN, CDR2 SVGIG, per germline (reference sequence). The CDR3 is 14 amino acids. Trimming pared 3 bases from V and 0 bases from J, leaving 10 bases between. As DNA, the CDR3 is TGTGCCTGGAGCCCCTCCCCTAGCACAGATACGCAGTATTTT. Its protein is CAWSPSPSTDTQYF.

DNA for the CDR3: TGTGCCAGCAGCTTAACTCTAGCGGGGGGGCCTAACAATGAGCAGTTCTTC. Amino acids: CASSLTLAGGPNNEQFF. This sequence joins TRBV11-2 and TRBJ2-1; 12 bases line up with TRBD2. With V trimmed by 2 bases and J by 5 bases, 7 bases remained unmatched. The CDR3 runs to 17 residues. Germline loops: CDR1 SGHAT, CDR2 FQNNGV.

The chain links TRBV2 to TRBJ1-5; no reliable D call. Germline V lookup: CDR1 SNHLY, CDR2 FYNNEI. The CDR3 is 14 amino acids. V lost 1 base and J 0 bases, leaving 4 bases between the germline ends. The CDR3 reads CASSEGISNQPQHF. The CDR3 DNA is TGTGCCAGCAGTGAAGGGATTAGCAATCAGCCCCAGCATTTT.

This chain connects TRBV19 to TRBJ1-5, with D possibly matching TRBD1 (5 bases). Per germline, CDR1 LNHDA and CDR2 SQIVND (reference sequence). This CDR3 is 16 amino acids long. Trimming shortened V by 6 bases and J by 4 bases, and 19 bases separated the two germline ends. As DNA, the CDR3 is TGTGCCAGTAGCCTTGGTGGGGGAGAAGGAAATCAGCCCCAGCATTTT. Its protein product is CASSLGGGEGNQPQHF.

The chain is built from TRBV28 and TRBJ1-6; D gene ambiguous. Trimming stripped 3 bases from V and 12 bases from J, with 15 bases between. Per germline, CDR1 MDHEN and CDR2 SYDVKM. The CDR3 extends over 14 amino acids. The CDR3 is CASSFGRSRGPLHF. For the CDR3, the DNA is TGTGCCAGCAGTTTCGGGCGATCCCGGGGACCCCTCCACTTT.

In this sample, this clone turned up once. The DNA of the CDR3 is TGTGCCAGCAGCTCCGCTGTGCAGGGGACCTATTATGGCTACACCTTC. Amino acid sequence: CASSSAVQGTYYGYTF. The chain combines TRBV5-6 with TRBJ1-2, with D perhaps matching TRBD1 (6 bases). V dropped 3 bases and J dropped 5 bases, with 20 bases sitting between them. Germline V gene lookup returns CDR1 SGHDT and CDR2 YYEEEE. This CDR3 comprises 16 residues.